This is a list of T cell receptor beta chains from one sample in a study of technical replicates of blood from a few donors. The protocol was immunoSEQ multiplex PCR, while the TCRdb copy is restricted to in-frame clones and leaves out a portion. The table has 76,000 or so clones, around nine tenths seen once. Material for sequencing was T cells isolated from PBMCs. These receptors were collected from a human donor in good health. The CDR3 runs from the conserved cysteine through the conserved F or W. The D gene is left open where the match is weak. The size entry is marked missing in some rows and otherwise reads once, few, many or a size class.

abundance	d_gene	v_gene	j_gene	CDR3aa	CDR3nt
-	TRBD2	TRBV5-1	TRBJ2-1	CASSLDLAGSNEQFF	TGCGCCAGCAGCTTGGACCTAGCGGGGAGTAATGAGCAGTTCTTC
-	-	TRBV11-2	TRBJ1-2	CASSEFRGALYGYTF	TGTGCCAGTAGCGAGTTTCGGGGGGCTCTTTATGGCTACACCTTC
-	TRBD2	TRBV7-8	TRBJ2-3	CASSLGRGDTDTQYF	TGTGCCAGCAGCCTCGGGCGGGGGGACACAGATACGCAGTATTTT
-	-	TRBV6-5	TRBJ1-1	CASSYLLYGGGTEAFF	TGTGCCAGCAGTTACCTCCTGTACGGCGGGGGCACTGAAGCTTTCTTT
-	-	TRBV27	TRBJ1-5	CASSLAGDQPQHF	TGTGCCAGCAGTTTAGCAGGGGATCAGCCCCAGCATTTT
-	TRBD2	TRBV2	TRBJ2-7	CASRGAAGSSYEQYF	TGTGCCAGCAGGGGAGCAGCGGGATCTTCCTACGAGCAGTACTTC
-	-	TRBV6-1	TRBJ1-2	CASSVARDYYGYTF	TGTGCCAGCAGTGTGGCGAGGGATTACTATGGCTACACCTTC
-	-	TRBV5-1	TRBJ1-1	CASSLATVNTEAFF	TGCGCCAGCAGCTTGGCGACAGTGAACACTGAAGCTTTCTTT
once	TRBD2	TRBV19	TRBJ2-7	CASSGLFTSGSYEQYF	TGTGCCAGTAGTGGACTATTCACTAGCGGCTCCTACGAGCAGTACTTC
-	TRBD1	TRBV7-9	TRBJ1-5	CASSRSRDSDQPQHF	TGTGCCAGCAGCCGTTCCCGGGACAGTGATCAGCCCCAGCATTTT
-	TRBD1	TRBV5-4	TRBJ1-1	CASSWDRDEAFF	TGTGCCAGCAGCTGGGACAGGGACGAAGCTTTCTTT
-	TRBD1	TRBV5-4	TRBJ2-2	CASSPEPGQGNTGELFF	TGTGCCAGCAGCCCGGAGCCGGGACAGGGAAACACCGGGGAGCTGTTTTTT
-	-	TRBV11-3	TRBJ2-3	CASSLADTQYF	TGTGCCAGCAGCTTAGCGGATACGCAGTATTTT
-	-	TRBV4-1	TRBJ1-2	CASSQERGNYGYTF	TGCGCCAGCAGCCAAGAGAGGGGGAACTATGGCTACACCTTC
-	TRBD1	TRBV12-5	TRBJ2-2	CASGLVQSGTANTGELFF	TGTGCTAGTGGTTTGGTTCAGTCAGGGACAGCGAACACCGGGGAGCTGTTTTTT
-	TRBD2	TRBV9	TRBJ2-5	CASSPRVAGGRETQYF	TGTGCCAGCAGCCCCCGGGTAGCGGGGGGGCGGGAGACCCAGTACTTC
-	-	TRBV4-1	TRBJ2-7	CASSQGQRGGEQYF	TGCGCCAGCAGTCAGGGACAGCGCGGGGGGGAGCAGTACTTC
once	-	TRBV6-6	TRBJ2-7	CASSSTQEQYF	TGTGCCAGCAGTTCCACACAGGAGCAGTACTTC
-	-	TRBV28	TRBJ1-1	CATNFYRVNYAEAFF	TGTGCCACCAATTTTTATCGGGTAAATTACGCTGAAGCTTTCTTT
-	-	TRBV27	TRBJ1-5	CASSLSRIQPQHF	TGTGCCAGCAGTTTATCGCGGATACAGCCCCAGCATTTT
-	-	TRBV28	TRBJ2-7	CASSSSGQGPYEQYF	-
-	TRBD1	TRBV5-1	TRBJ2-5	CASSLWTGSGETQYF	TGCGCCAGCAGTCTCTGGACAGGGTCCGGAGAGACCCAGTACTTC
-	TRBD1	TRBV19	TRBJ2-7	CASSNAGTGGYEQYF	TGTGCCAGTAGCAATGCCGGGACAGGGGGCTACGAGCAGTACTTC
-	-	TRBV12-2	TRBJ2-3	CASRLAGTRDTDTQYF	TGTGCAAGTCGCTTAGCTGGGACTAGAGATACAGATACGCAGTATTTT
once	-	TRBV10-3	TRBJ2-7	CAISSLGGLRDAEQYF	TGTGCCATCAGTTCCCTCGGGGGTCTCAGGGATGCCGAGCAGTACTTC
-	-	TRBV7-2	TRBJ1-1	CASSLGAGYTNTEAFF	TGTGCCAGCAGCTTAGGGGCAGGGTATACGAACACTGAAGCTTTCTTT
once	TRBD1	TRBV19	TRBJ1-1	CASSKGTAEAFF	TGTGCCAGTAGTAAAGGGACAGCGGAAGCTTTCTTT
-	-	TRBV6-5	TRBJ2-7	CASSPRVLGGYEQYF	TGTGCCAGCAGTCCACGGGTCTTGGGGGGCTACGAGCAGTACTTC
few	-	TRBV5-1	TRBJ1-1	CASSLLRRRGTEAFF	TGCGCCAGCAGCTTGCTTCGTCGCAGGGGCACTGAAGCTTTCTTT
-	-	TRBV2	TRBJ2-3	CASNRVGSTDTQYF	TGTGCCAGCAATCGGGTCGGTTCGACAGATACGCAGTATTTT
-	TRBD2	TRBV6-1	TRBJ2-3	CASSGLRTSGSTDTQYF	TGTGCCAGCAGTGGGCTCAGGACTAGCGGGAGCACAGATACGCAGTATTTT
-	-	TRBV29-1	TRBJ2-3	CSAPTAGTDTQYF	TGCAGCGCACCGACCGCGGGGACAGATACGCAGTATTTT
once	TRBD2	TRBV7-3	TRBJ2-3	CASSLTSGGTTDTQYF	TGTGCCAGCAGCTTAACTAGCGGGGGAACCACAGATACGCAGTATTTT
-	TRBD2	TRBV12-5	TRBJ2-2	CASGLVPSGSYATGELFF	TGTGCTAGTGGTTTGGTCCCTAGCGGGAGTTATGCCACCGGGGAGCTGTTTTTT
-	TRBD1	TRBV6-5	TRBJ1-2	CASSYRTGSNYGYTF	TGTGCCAGCAGTTACCGGACAGGGAGTAACTATGGCTACACCTTC
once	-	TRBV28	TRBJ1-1	CASRPAGNTEAFF	TGTGCCAGCAGGCCCGCGGGGAACACTGAAGCTTTCTTT
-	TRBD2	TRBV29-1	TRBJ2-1	CSVEDRSGVGSSGRDEQFF	TGCAGCGTTGAAGATCGCTCGGGGGTAGGGTCTAGCGGGCGGGATGAGCAGTTCTTC
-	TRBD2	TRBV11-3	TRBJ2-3	CASSLAGGTDTQYF	TGTGCCAGCAGCTTAGCCGGGGGGACAGATACGCAGTATTTT
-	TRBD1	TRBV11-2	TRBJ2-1	CASSAKLWDRGGSEQFF	TGTGCCAGCAGCGCCAAGCTTTGGGACAGGGGAGGTAGTGAGCAGTTCTTC